This T cell receptor (beta chain) came from a study of beta chain features in type 1 diabetes. Across the whole study: Age, gender, cell numbers and subset yield matched between patients and controls. Whole-study results and caveats: When Type 1 diabetes patients were examined, their TCRB CDR3s proved moderately but significantly shorter in all four CD4+ subsets. VDJ junctions from patients with type 1 diabetes contained fewer insertions and more deletions.

Of the isolated RNA, all was reverse transcribed, and so the sequenced material was expressed TCRB transcripts. Assay used: immunoSEQ multiplex PCR; TCRdb lists only in-frame clones, some missing. The data show approximately 470,000 clones, about 32% seen once. Donors underwent one heparinised blood draw, about 120 mL on average. This CDR3 comprises 14 residues. V dropped 1 base and J dropped 5 bases, with 9 bases sitting between them. Germline-derived CDR1 and CDR2 are LGHNA and YSLEER. This clone was detected only a few times. Its antigen is still unknown. This sequence joins TRBV4-3 and TRBJ2-4; tentatively, D is TRBD2 (7 bases). Sequencing input: naive CD4+ T cells from blood. This sequence was found in a man between 18 and 35 years old in good health. The chain's CDR3 is CASSQVRGQNIQYF. The DNA for the CDR3 is TGCGCCAGCAGCCAAGTGCGGGGGCAAAACATTCAGTACTTC.